These 18 T cell receptor beta chains were sequenced from one sample in a study of blood T cell repertoires in COVID-19. Using immunoSEQ multiplex PCR, the repertoire was profiled, and TCRdb retains in-frame clones only, with some absent. The repertoire has 25,000 to 30,000 clones, almost 90% of them found once; the top ten carry more than 1.5%. What was sequenced was peripheral blood. Every receptor here comes from a woman between 55 and 75 years old with active COVID-19.

The rearrangement uses TRBV19 and TRBJ2-2; possible D gene TRBD2, 6 bases. V shed 1 base and J shed 5 bases, with 11 bases lying between them. Germline assignment: CDR1 LNHDA and CDR2 SQIVND (reference sequence). The CDR3 consists of 15 residues. The CDR3 loop is CASSIGVGGTGELFF. CDR3 nucleotide sequence: TGTGCCAGTAGTATAGGAGTGGGGGGTACCGGGGAGCTGTTTTTT. The full variable domain, its missing parts supplied by reference TRBV19 and TRBJ2-2, is DGGITQSPKYLFRKEGQNVTLSCEQNLNHDAMYWYRQDPGQGLRLIYYSQIVNDFQKGDIAEGYSVSREKKESFPLTVTSAQKNPTAFYLCASSIGVGGTGELFFGEGSRLTVL.

The V call is TRBV28, the J call TRBJ2-1; 8 nucleotides match TRBD2. After removal of 6 bases from V and 7 bases from J, the junction contained 8 bases not matched to a gene. The CDR3 length is 14 residues. Germline V gene sequence: CDR1 MDHEN, CDR2 SYDVKM. CDR3 sequence reads: CASRGLAPVNEQFF. CDR3 DNA: TGTGCCAGCAGAGGACTAGCCCCCGTGAATGAGCAGTTCTTC. The full variable domain, completed using reference TRBV28 and TRBJ2-1, is DVKVTQSSRYLVKRTGEKVFLECVQDMDHENMFWYRQDPGLGLRLIYFSYDVKMKEKGDIPEGYSVSREKKERFSLILESASTNQTSMYLCASRGLAPVNEQFFGPGTRLTVL.

This sequence joins TRBV6-2 or TRBV6-3 and TRBJ2-7; 7 bases are a match to TRBD1. Germline V gene sequence: CDR1 MNHEY, CDR2 SVGEGT. Trimming cost V 5 bases and J 2 bases; bases outside gene matches: 6. The CDR3 covers 14 residues. This chain's CDR3 is CASSHRQGTYEQYF. CDR3 in DNA: TGTGCCAGCAGTCACCGACAGGGAACCTACGAGCAGTACTTC.

The rearrangement joins TRBV11-2 to TRBJ2-7, with D perhaps matching TRBD1 (5 bases). CDR1 and CDR2 from the germline V gene are SGHAT and FQNNGV. The CDR3 runs 12 residues. Trimming removed 2 bases from V and 3 bases from J, with 5 bases in between. The CDR3 nucleotides are TGTGCCAGCAGCTTACAGGGCTACGAGCAGTACTTC. The encoded protein is CASSLQGYEQYF.

The chain links TRBV28 to TRBJ2-5; D unclear. Deletions cut 1 base from V and 5 bases from J, with 2 bases between. The CDR3 contains 11 residues. Germline loops: CDR1 MDHEN, CDR2 SYDVKM. CDR3: CASSLSETQYF. In nucleotides, the CDR3 is TGTGCCAGCAGTTTATCGGAGACCCAGTACTTC.

This chain joins TRBV30 and TRBJ1-1, with D perhaps TRBD1 (5 bases). The CDR3 consists of 11 residues. Germline lookup yields CDR1 GTSNPN and CDR2 SVGIG (reference sequence). Trimming stripped 5 bases from V and 4 bases from J, with 8 bases between. CDR3 residues: CAWLRGTEAFF. The DNA for the CDR3 is TGTGCCTGGTTAAGGGGCACTGAAGCTTTCTTT.

The CDR3 reads CASRPTSGRGHEQFF. DNA of the CDR3: TGTGCCAGCAGGCCGACTAGCGGGAGAGGTCACGAGCAGTTCTTC. V and J are TRBV6-5 and TRBJ2-1; 12 positions agree with TRBD2. Looked up from germline, CDR1 is MNHEY and CDR2 is SVGAGI. The CDR3 extends over 15 amino acids. Trimming at V came to 6 bases and at J to 10 bases, leaving 10 bases not matched to a gene.

The CDR3 region is CASQTQGVGEQYF. CDR3 DNA sequence: TGTGCCAGCCAAACCCAGGGGGTGGGCGAGCAGTACTTC. The chain links TRBV28 to TRBJ2-7, with 7 nucleotides matching TRBD1. CDR1 and CDR2 from the germline V gene are MDHEN and SYDVKM. This CDR3 has 13 amino acids. The junction had 10 bases not matched to a gene; V was cut back by 8 bases and J by 6 bases.

This sequence joins TRBV5-1 and TRBJ2-5; TRBD2 agrees at 8 bases. V was pared by 1 base and J by 5 bases, with 7 bases of the junction left unmatched. CDR1 is SGHRS, CDR2 YFSETQ, per germline. The CDR3 contains 15 residues. The CDR3 region has the DNA TGCGCCAGCAGCTTGACAGCGGGAGTAGGGGAGACCCAGTACTTC. It codes for CASSLTAGVGETQYF.

The rearrangement links TRBV9 to TRBJ1-6; 7 positions agree with TRBD1. Trimming at V came to 3 bases and at J to 9 bases, leaving 15 bases not matched to a gene. Germline values: CDR1 SGDLS, CDR2 YYNGEE. The CDR3 runs 17 residues. CDR3 sequence reads: CASSASGTAHLGSPLHF. As DNA, the CDR3 is TGTGCCAGCAGCGCCTCTGGGACAGCACACCTCGGTTCACCCCTCCACTTT.

This rearrangement joins TRBV20-1 to TRBJ1-5; weak D call: TRBD1 (5 bases). The CDR3 sequence is 14 residues long. Trimming stripped 3 bases from V and 1 base from J, with 10 bases between. CDR1 DFQATT and CDR2 SNEGSKA come from the germline V gene (reference sequence). CDR3 region: CSASFSGSNQPQHF. Here the CDR3 DNA reads TGCAGTGCTAGTTTTTCAGGGAGCAATCAGCCCCAGCATTTT.

The chain has TRBV28 and TRBJ2-3; 11 positions match TRBD2. Germline CDR1 and CDR2: MDHEN and SYDVKM. Germline trimming cut 10 bases from V and 5 bases from J; bases unmatched to any gene: 8. The CDR3 spans 14 residues. CDR3: CANKLAGVGDTQYF. The CDR3 bases are TGTGCCAACAAACTAGCGGGAGTTGGAGATACGCAGTATTTT.

The J gene is TRBJ2-1, the V gene TRBV7-8; possibly TRBD1 for D (6 bases). The CDR3 is 17 amino acids. Trimming cost V 2 bases and J 0 bases, with 14 bases left between them. CDR1 and CDR2 (germline): SGHVS, FQNEAQ. The CDR3 reads CASSLSQQGSSYNEQFF. CDR3 bases: TGTGCCAGCAGCTTATCCCAGCAGGGGAGCTCCTACAATGAGCAGTTCTTC.

The gene calls are TRBV28 and TRBJ2-1, with a possible D match to TRBD2 (6 bases). The CDR3 is 16 residues long. CDR1 is MDHEN, CDR2 SYDVKM, per germline. Trimming took off 2 bases at V and 3 bases at J, with 14 bases between the two ends. The DNA of the CDR3 is TGTGCCAGCAGTTTAGGCGGGGACCCAATCTACAATGAGCAGTTCTTC. This encodes CASSLGGDPIYNEQFF.

J is TRBJ2-2 and V is TRBV30; D perhaps matches TRBD2 (6 bases). The V end was cut by 4 bases, the J end by 1 base, with 13 bases between. The CDR3 contains 15 residues. Per germline, CDR1 GTSNPN and CDR2 SVGIG (reference sequence). The CDR3 here is CAWTGRGGNTGELFF. DNA for the CDR3: TGTGCCTGGACTGGGCGGGGCGGGAACACCGGGGAGCTGTTTTTT.

The V and J genes are TRBV6-5 and TRBJ1-5, with a possible D match to TRBD1 (5 bases). V was trimmed by 8 bases and J by 1 base, leaving 9 bases between them. Looked up from germline, CDR1 is MNHEY and CDR2 is SVGAGI. This CDR3 comprises 13 residues. This chain's CDR3 is CASARTSNQPQHF. CDR3 in DNA: TGTGCCAGCGCCCGGACAAGCAATCAGCCCCAGCATTTT.

This clone was counted between two and nine times. This chain connects TRBV30 to TRBJ1-5; a possible D gene is TRBD1 (5 bases). Trimming cost V 5 bases and J 3 bases, with 14 bases left between them. The CDR3 spans 14 residues. Per the germline V gene, CDR1 is GTSNPN and CDR2 is SVGIG (reference sequence). DNA of the CDR3: TGTGCCTGGGCCCTGGGGCAGGCCAATCAGCCCCAGCATTTT. Its translation: CAWALGQANQPQHF.

This clone was seen only once. The chain recombines TRBV2 with TRBJ1-2, with 8 bases that match TRBD1. V trimming: 5 bases; J trimming: 4 bases; junction bases outside the gene matches: 9. This CDR3 region has 15 residues. From germline, CDR1 is SNHLY and CDR2 FYNNEI. CDR3 amino acids: CASSPDRGNSYGYTF. The CDR3 nucleotides are TGTGCCAGCAGTCCTGACAGGGGAAACTCCTATGGCTACACCTTC.